This T cell receptor (beta chain) was obtained from a study of blood T cell repertoires in COVID-19. How the authors handled the data: Amplifying reference gene primers gave estimates of nucleated cell counts. TCRdb's table, derived via immunoSEQ multiplex PCR, lists solely in-frame clones and lacks some. D and trimming come from the DNA, and the V and J calls and clone size come from that table. The table lists about 130,000 clones, 86% of them singletons. There are 14 residues in the CDR3. Germline CDR1 KGHDR, CDR2 SFDVKD. The trim removed 4 bases at V and 4 bases at J, leaving 5 bases unmatched. This clone was counted a single time. Seattle's enrolled individuals joined amid active infection and were then monitored longitudinally.

The chain combines TRBV24-1 with TRBJ1-2; 7 nucleotides align to TRBD1. The receptor comes from a woman in her 70s with COVID-19, enrolled during active disease. Sequenced material: peripheral blood. The CDR3 DNA is TGTGCCACCAGTGACCCGGACAGGACCTATGGCTACACCTTC. Translating it yields CATSDPDRTYGYTF.